This T cell receptor (beta chain) stems from a study of blood T cell repertoires in COVID-19. Germline-derived CDR1 and CDR2 are SNHLY and FYNNEI. V was cut by 3 bases and J by 0 bases, with 8 bases left in between. This CDR3 has 14 amino acids. The method was immunoSEQ multiplex PCR; TCRdb's version includes in-frame clones alone and lacks a portion of them. Of approximately 500,000 clones in the sample, roughly 90% were seen once. Sequencing input: PBMCs or T cells enriched from blood (not recorded which). V is TRBV2 and J is TRBJ1-2; perhaps TRBD1 as D (6 bases). This clonotype originated in a woman in her thirties or forties who had recovered from COVID-19. Here the CDR3 reads CASSETGTNYGYTF. The CDR3 DNA reads as TGTGCCAGCAGTGAGACAGGCACTAACTATGGCTACACCTTC.